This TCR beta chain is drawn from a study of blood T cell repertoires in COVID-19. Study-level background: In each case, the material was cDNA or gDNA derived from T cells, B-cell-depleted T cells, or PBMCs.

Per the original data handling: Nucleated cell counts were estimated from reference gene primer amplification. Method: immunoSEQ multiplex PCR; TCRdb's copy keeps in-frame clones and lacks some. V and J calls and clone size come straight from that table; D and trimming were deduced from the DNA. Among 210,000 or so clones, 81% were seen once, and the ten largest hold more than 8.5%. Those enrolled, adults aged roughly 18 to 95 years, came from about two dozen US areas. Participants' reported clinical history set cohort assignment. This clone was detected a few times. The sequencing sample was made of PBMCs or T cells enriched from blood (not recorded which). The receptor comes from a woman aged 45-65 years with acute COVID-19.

CDR3 nucleotides: TGTGCCAGCAGTCGAAAGCAGGGTAGTTCATATGGCTACACCTTC. This sequence encodes CASSRKQGSSYGYTF. The J gene is TRBJ1-2, the V gene TRBV6-2 or TRBV6-3, with D tentatively TRBD1 (5 bases). The CDR3 consists of 15 residues. The germline V gene has CDR1 MNHEY and CDR2 SVGEGT. The ends were cut back, 5 bases at V and 5 bases at J, with 18 bases in the middle.